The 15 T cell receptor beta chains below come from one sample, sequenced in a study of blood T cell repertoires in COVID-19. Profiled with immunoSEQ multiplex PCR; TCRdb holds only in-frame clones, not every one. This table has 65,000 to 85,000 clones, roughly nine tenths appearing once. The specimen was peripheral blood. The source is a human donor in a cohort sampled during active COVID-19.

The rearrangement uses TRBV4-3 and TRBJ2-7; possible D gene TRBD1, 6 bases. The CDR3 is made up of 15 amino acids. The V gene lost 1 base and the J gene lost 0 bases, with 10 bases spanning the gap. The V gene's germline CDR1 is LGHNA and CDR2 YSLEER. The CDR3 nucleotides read TGCGCCAGCAGCCAAGTTACAGGGAACTCCTACGAGCAGTACTTC. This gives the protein CASSQVTGNSYEQYF.

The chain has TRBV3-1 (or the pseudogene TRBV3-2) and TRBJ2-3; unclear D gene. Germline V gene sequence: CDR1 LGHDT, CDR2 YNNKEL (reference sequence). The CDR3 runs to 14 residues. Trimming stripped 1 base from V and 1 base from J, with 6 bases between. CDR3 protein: CASSQAYGTDTQYF. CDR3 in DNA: TGTGCCAGCAGCCAAGCCTATGGCACAGATACGCAGTATTTT.

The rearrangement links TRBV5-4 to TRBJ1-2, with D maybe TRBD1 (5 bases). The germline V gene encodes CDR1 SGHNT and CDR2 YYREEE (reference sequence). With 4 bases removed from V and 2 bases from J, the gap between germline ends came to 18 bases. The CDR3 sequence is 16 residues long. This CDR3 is CASSPALTGQNYGYTF. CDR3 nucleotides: TGTGCCAGCAGCCCAGCACTAACAGGCCAGAACTATGGCTACACCTTC.

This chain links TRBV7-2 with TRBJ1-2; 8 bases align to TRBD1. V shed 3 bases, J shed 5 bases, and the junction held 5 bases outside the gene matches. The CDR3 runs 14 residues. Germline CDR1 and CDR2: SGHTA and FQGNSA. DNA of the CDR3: TGTGCCAGCAGCTTGGACAGGGAGACGTATGGCTACACCTTC. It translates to CASSLDRETYGYTF.

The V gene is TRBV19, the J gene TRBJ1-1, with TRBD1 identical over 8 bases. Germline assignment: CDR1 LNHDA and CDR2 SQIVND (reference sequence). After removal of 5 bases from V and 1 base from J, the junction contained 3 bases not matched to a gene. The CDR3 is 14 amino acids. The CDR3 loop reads CASSPGGPNTEAFF. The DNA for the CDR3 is TGTGCCAGTAGTCCAGGGGGCCCGAACACTGAAGCTTTCTTT.

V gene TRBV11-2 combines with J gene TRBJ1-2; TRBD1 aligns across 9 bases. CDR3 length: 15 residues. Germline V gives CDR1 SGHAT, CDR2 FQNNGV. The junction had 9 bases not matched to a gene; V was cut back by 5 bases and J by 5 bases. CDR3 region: CASSLTGTGRYGYTF. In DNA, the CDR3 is TGTGCCAGCAGCCTAACCGGGACAGGGAGATATGGCTACACCTTC.

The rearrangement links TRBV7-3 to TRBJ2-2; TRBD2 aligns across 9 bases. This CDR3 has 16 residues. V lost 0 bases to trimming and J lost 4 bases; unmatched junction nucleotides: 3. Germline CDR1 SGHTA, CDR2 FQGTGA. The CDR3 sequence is CASSLTAGGGTGELFF. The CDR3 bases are TGTGCCAGCAGCTTAACGGCGGGAGGGGGCACCGGGGAGCTGTTTTTT.

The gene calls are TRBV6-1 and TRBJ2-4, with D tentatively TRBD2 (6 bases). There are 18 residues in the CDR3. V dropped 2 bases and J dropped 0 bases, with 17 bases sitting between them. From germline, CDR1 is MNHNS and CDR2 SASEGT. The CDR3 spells CASSETSPGRIAKNIQYF. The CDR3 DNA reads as TGTGCCAGCAGTGAAACTAGCCCCGGAAGAATAGCCAAAAACATTCAGTACTTC.

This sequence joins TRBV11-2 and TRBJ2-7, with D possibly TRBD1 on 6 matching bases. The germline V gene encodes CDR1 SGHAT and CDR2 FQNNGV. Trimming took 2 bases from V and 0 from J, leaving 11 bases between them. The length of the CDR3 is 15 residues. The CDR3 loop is CASSLIPGDSYEQYF. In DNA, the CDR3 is TGTGCCAGCAGCTTAATCCCAGGGGACTCCTACGAGCAGTACTTC.

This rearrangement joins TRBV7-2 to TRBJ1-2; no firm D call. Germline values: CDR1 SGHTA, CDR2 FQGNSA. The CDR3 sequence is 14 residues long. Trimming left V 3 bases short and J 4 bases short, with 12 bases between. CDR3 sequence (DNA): TGTGCCAGCAGCTTTATGCAGGTGCGCTATGGCTACACCTTC. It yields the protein CASSFMQVRYGYTF.

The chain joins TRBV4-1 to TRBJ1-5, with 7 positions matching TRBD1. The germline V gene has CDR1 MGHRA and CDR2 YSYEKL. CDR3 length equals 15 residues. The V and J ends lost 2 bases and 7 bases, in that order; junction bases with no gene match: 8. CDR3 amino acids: CASSQTQGKGQPQHF. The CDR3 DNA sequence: TGCGCCAGCAGCCAAACACAGGGGAAGGGCCAGCCCCAGCATTTT.

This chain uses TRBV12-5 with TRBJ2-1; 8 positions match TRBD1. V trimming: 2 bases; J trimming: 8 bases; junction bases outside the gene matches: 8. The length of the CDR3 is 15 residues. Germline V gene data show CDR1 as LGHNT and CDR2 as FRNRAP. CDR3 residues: CASGLFQGASYEQFF. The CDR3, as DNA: TGTGCTAGTGGTTTGTTCCAGGGGGCCTCTTATGAGCAGTTCTTC.

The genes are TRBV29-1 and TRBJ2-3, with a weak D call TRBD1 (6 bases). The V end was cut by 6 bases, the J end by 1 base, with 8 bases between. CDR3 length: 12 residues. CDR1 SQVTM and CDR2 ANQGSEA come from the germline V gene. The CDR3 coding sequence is TGCAGCGTCTACAGGGGCACAGATACGCAGTATTTT. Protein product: CSVYRGTDTQYF.

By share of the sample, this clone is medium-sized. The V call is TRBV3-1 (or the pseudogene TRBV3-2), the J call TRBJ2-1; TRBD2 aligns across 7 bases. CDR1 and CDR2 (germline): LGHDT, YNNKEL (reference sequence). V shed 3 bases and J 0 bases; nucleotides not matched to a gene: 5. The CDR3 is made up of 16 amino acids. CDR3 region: CASSQRGRGSYNEQFF. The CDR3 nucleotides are TGTGCCAGCAGCCAGCGTGGGAGGGGCTCCTACAATGAGCAGTTCTTC.

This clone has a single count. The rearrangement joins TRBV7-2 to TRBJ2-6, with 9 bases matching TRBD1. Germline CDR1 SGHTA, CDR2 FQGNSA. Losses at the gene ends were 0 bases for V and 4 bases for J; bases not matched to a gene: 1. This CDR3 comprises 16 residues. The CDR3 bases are TGTGCCAGCAGCTTAGCAGGGACAGGGGGGGCCAACGTCCTGACTTTC. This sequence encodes CASSLAGTGGANVLTF.